In this sample, the clone carrying this TCR beta chain turned up once. Its target is unknown. Other DNA sequences of this sample code for an identical CDR3. This entry comes from a study of shared clonotypes between healthy human individuals. The V gene lost 5 bases and the J gene lost 5 bases, with 9 bases spanning the gap. This CDR3 contains 12 residues. In germline, CDR1 is ENHRY, CDR2 SYGVKD. Study-wide results and limits: Among donors, the sharing of clonotypes was expected to be influenced by sequencing depth. Among four donors, roughly 5% of naive CD4 clonotypes were found in common.

The assay was immunoSEQ multiplex PCR, and TCRdb's table has in-frame clones only and misses some. This table has 2 million to 2.5 million clones, approximately 96% appearing once. Sequencing was performed on naive CD4+ T cells sorted from blood. As for subset: CD45RA+ positively selected. The source of this sequence is a man aged 18 to 30 in good health. The chain couples TRBV10-3 to TRBJ1-2; TRBD1 is a possible D gene (5 bases). The CDR3 here is CAISPDRYGYTF. CDR3 nucleotides: TGTGCCATCAGTCCCGACAGATATGGCTACACCTTC.